Each of the 27 T cell receptor beta chains below was sequenced from the same sample in a study of blood T cell repertoires in COVID-19. Produced via immunoSEQ multiplex PCR; TCRdb's table is partial and in-frame only. The data contain around 160,000 clones, 81% of them seen just once; the ten biggest clones take up 7% to 9%. The sample comprised peripheral blood. All receptors derive from a human donor with acute or convalescent COVID-19. The donor label of this sample is uncertain.

This clone has more than one count but fewer than ten. The rearrangement links TRBV3-1 (or the pseudogene TRBV3-2) to TRBJ1-3; TRBD1 aligns across 9 bases. V shed 5 bases, J shed 0 bases, and the junction held 17 bases outside the gene matches. The CDR3 has 20 amino acids. The V gene's germline CDR1 is LGHDT and CDR2 YNNKEL (reference sequence). CDR3 loop: CASSGDRALIWDNSGNTIYF. CDR3 sequence (DNA): TGTGCCAGCAGCGGGGACAGGGCGCTCATATGGGATAACTCTGGAAACACCATATATTTT.

This clone has just a few counts. The chain recombines TRBV4-1 with TRBJ1-3; unclear D gene. Trimming removed 0 bases from V and 6 bases from J, with 3 bases in between. CDR3 length: 12 residues. Germline CDR1 is MGHRA and CDR2 is YSYEKL. The CDR3 nucleotides are TGCGCCAGCAGCCAAGACTCAAACACCATATATTTT. Translation: CASSQDSNTIYF.

In this sample, this clone turned up once. The chain carries TRBV10-3 and TRBJ2-6; 7 positions match TRBD2. CDR1 ENHRY and CDR2 SYGVKD come from the germline V gene. With 0 bases clipped from V and 0 bases from J, the junction kept 17 bases outside the gene matches. CDR3 length equals 22 residues. The CDR3 here is CAISESNYRGVSLSSGANVLTF. In nucleotides, the CDR3 is TGTGCCATCAGTGAGTCTAACTACCGGGGGGTCTCCCTTAGCTCTGGGGCCAACGTCCTGACTTTC.

The chain couples TRBV30 to TRBJ1-2; D may be TRBD1 (5 bases). The CDR3 runs to 12 residues. Germline V gene data show CDR1 as GTSNPN and CDR2 as SVGIG (reference sequence). V dropped 0 bases and J dropped 4 bases, with 6 bases sitting between them. This CDR3 reads CAWSVDSYGYTF. The CDR3 DNA follows: TGTGCCTGGAGTGTAGACAGCTATGGCTACACCTTC.

This chain links TRBV29-1 with TRBJ1-1; D uncertain. The germline V gene encodes CDR1 SQVTM and CDR2 ANQGSEA. This CDR3 is 14 amino acids long. V gave up 7 bases and J gave up 0 bases, with 15 bases separating them. This CDR3 reads CSGRGGSLNTEAFF. In DNA form, the CDR3 reads TGCAGCGGCCGCGGAGGTAGCTTGAACACTGAAGCTTTCTTT.

This clone occurred a few times. The J gene is TRBJ2-1, the V gene TRBV5-5, with 9 positions matching TRBD2. The V segment lost 4 bases and the J segment 15 bases; nucleotides outside the gene matches: 8. CDR1 is SGHKS and CDR2 is YYEKEE in the germline V gene (reference sequence). This CDR3 is 12 amino acids long. For the CDR3, the DNA is TGTGCCAGCAGCATCCTAGCGGGGAGGGGGTTCTTC. It codes for CASSILAGRGFF.

The V gene is TRBV11-2, the J gene TRBJ1-3; D is unclear. V shed 8 bases and J shed 4 bases, with 6 bases lying between them. Germline values: CDR1 SGHAT, CDR2 FQNNGV. The CDR3 extends over 11 amino acids. CDR3 in DNA: TGTGCCAGCGCCCGGGGAAACACCATATATTTT. This encodes CASARGNTIYF.

The chain is built from TRBV2 and TRBJ1-2; TRBD1 matches at 9 bases. Germline assignment: CDR1 SNHLY and CDR2 FYNNEI. V lost 2 bases to trimming and J lost 4 bases; unmatched junction nucleotides: 8. The CDR3 is 16 residues long. The CDR3 here is CASSEFGTGTTYGYTF. For the CDR3, the DNA is TGTGCCAGCAGTGAATTTGGGACAGGGACGACCTATGGCTACACCTTC.

V gene TRBV4-1 combines with J gene TRBJ1-3; the match to TRBD1 covers 7 bases. The germline gives CDR1 MGHRA, CDR2 YSYEKL. Trimming cost V 0 bases and J 1 base; bases outside gene matches: 6. The CDR3 is 17 amino acids. The CDR3 reads CASSQDSGQASGNTIYF. CDR3 coding DNA: TGCGCCAGCAGCCAAGACTCCGGACAGGCGTCTGGAAACACCATATATTTT.

The chain has TRBV5-4 and TRBJ2-6, with 9 bases aligning to TRBD1. Germline trimming cut 2 bases from V and 2 bases from J; bases unmatched to any gene: 2. The CDR3 has 16 amino acids. Germline V gives CDR1 SGHNT, CDR2 YYREEE (reference sequence). CDR3 in DNA: TGTGCCAGCAGCTTAGGGGACAGGGCTGGGGCCAACGTCCTGACTTTC. This sequence encodes CASSLGDRAGANVLTF.

This clone was recorded only once. The rearrangement uses TRBV19 and TRBJ2-2, with D possibly TRBD1 on 5 matching bases. V lost 3 bases and J lost 3, with 8 bases in between. Germline-derived CDR1 and CDR2 are LNHDA and SQIVND (reference sequence). The CDR3 is 14 residues long. The CDR3: CASSIQGYTGELFF. In DNA, the CDR3 is TGTGCCAGTAGTATCCAGGGTTACACCGGGGAGCTGTTTTTT. Full variable domain (outside the CDR3, taken from reference TRBV19 and TRBJ2-2): DGGITQSPKYLFRKEGQNVTLSCEQNLNHDAMYWYRQDPGQGLRLIYYSQIVNDFQKGDIAEGYSVSREKKESFPLTVTSAQKNPTAFYLCASSIQGYTGELFFGEGSRLTVL.

CDR3 nucleotide sequence: TGTGCCACCAGTGATTTTGGGACAGCCTCGAGGGATGAGCAGTTCTTC. Translating it yields CATSDFGTASRDEQFF. The V and J genes are TRBV24-1 and TRBJ2-1, with TRBD1 matching 7 bases. V gave up 1 base and J gave up 8 bases; unmatched junction bases: 10. Germline CDR1 KGHDR, CDR2 SFDVKD. The CDR3 sequence is 16 residues long.

The rearrangement links TRBV18 to TRBJ1-2; 7 positions agree with TRBD1. Germline CDR1 reads KGHSH; CDR2 reads LQKENI. The CDR3 consists of 13 residues. The V gene end was trimmed by 5 bases and the J gene end by 6 bases; junction bases not matched to a gene: 6. In DNA form, the CDR3 reads TGTGCCAGCTCAGCCGCCGGGACAGATGGCTACACCTTC. Encoded protein: CASSAAGTDGYTF.

V usage is TRBV9 and J usage is TRBJ1-2; D is possibly TRBD1 (5 bases). This CDR3 spans 14 amino acids. Germline values: CDR1 SGDLS, CDR2 YYNGEE. V was cut by 0 bases and J by 5 bases, with 11 bases left in between. The chain's CDR3 is CASSVGAGLYGYTF. CDR3 coding DNA: TGTGCCAGCAGCGTAGGCGCAGGGCTTTATGGCTACACCTTC.

This rearrangement joins TRBV19 to TRBJ2-1; 13 bases are a match to TRBD2. V gave up 4 bases and J gave up 4 bases; unmatched junction bases: 1. The CDR3 runs 15 residues. CDR1 is LNHDA and CDR2 is SQIVND in the germline V gene (reference sequence). The CDR3 region has the DNA TGTGCCAGTAGTAGGACTAGCGGGGGTTACAATGAGCAGTTCTTC. This translates into CASSRTSGGYNEQFF.

The chain joins TRBV18 to TRBJ2-3; D unresolved. The CDR3 is 16 amino acids. CDR1 KGHSH and CDR2 LQKENI come from the germline V gene. Trimming left V 2 bases short and J 4 bases short, with 16 bases between. The CDR3 loop reads CASSPNPEAVADTQYF. The CDR3 DNA reads TGTGCCAGCTCACCAAATCCAGAGGCCGTGGCAGATACGCAGTATTTT.

The V and J genes are TRBV9 and TRBJ1-1; 8 bases agree with TRBD1. The CDR3 contains 15 residues. The germline V gene encodes CDR1 SGDLS and CDR2 YYNGEE. V was pared by 3 bases and J by 1 base, with 5 bases of the junction left unmatched. CDR3 DNA sequence: TGTGCCAGCAGCGCTTCCGGGACAGGGAACACTGAAGCTTTCTTT. This encodes CASSASGTGNTEAFF.

The table lists this clone with a count of one. The J gene is TRBJ2-1, the V gene TRBV18; 7 positions match TRBD2. The ends lost 4 bases at V and 7 bases at J; junction bases unmatched: 1. The CDR3 has 12 residues. The germline V gene encodes CDR1 KGHSH and CDR2 LQKENI. This CDR3 reads CASSQGGNEQFF. As DNA, the CDR3 is TGTGCCAGCTCACAGGGAGGGAATGAGCAGTTCTTC.

The chain carries TRBV5-5 and TRBJ2-2; 7 positions agree with TRBD1. This CDR3 contains 15 residues. Germline V CDR1 and CDR2: SGHKS, YYEKEE (reference sequence). After removal of 2 bases from V and 7 bases from J, the junction contained 8 bases not matched to a gene. Written as DNA, the CDR3 is TGTGCCAGCAGCTTCCTAGACAGGGAAAACGGGGAGCTGTTTTTT. Amino acids: CASSFLDRENGELFF.

This chain joins TRBV11-3 and TRBJ2-1; D is unclear. V dropped 5 bases and J dropped 0 bases, with 11 bases sitting between them. CDR3 size: 15 residues. Germline values: CDR1 SGHNT, CDR2 YENEEA. The CDR3 coding sequence is TGTGCCAGCAGCCCCGGGTCTAGCTCCTACAATGAGCAGTTCTTC. Its protein product is CASSPGSSSYNEQFF.

This clone was detected a few times. The chain employs TRBV3-1 (or the pseudogene TRBV3-2) and TRBJ1-6; D may be TRBD1 (5 bases). With 1 base removed from V and 5 bases from J, the gap between germline ends came to 6 bases. Germline CDR1 is LGHDT and CDR2 is YNNKEL (reference sequence). This CDR3 contains 14 residues. CDR3 protein: CASSQAGDNSPLHF. The CDR3 DNA reads as TGTGCCAGCAGCCAAGCGGGGGATAATTCACCCCTCCACTTT.

The chain uses TRBV25-1 and TRBJ1-2; 10 bases align to TRBD1. V shed 3 bases and J 4 bases; nucleotides not matched to a gene: 8. Germline loops: CDR1 MGHDK, CDR2 SYGVNS. The CDR3 loop spans 16 amino acids. The CDR3 loop reads CASSEPRTGGGYGYTF. The CDR3 DNA is TGTGCCAGCAGTGAGCCTAGGACAGGGGGAGGCTATGGCTACACCTTC.

This chain uses TRBV7-6 with TRBJ2-2; 9 bases line up with TRBD2. The V gene's germline CDR1 is SGHVS and CDR2 FNYEAQ. With 4 bases clipped from V and 7 bases from J, the junction kept 7 bases outside the gene matches. The length of the CDR3 is 15 residues. The CDR3 is CASSSPGLAIGELFF. Written as DNA, the CDR3 is TGTGCCAGCAGCTCCCCGGGACTAGCAATCGGGGAGCTGTTTTTT.

The genes are TRBV4-2 and TRBJ2-1; 8 bases align to TRBD2. CDR1 and CDR2 (germline): LGHNA, YNFKEQ. V shed 0 bases and J 8 bases; nucleotides not matched to a gene: 9. The CDR3 runs 16 residues. CDR3 nucleotides: TGTGCCAGCAGCCAAGATCCGGCTAGCGGGTGGGATGAGCAGTTCTTC. Translating gives CASSQDPASGWDEQFF.

The chain uses TRBV29-1 and TRBJ1-1, with 10 bases lining up with TRBD1. The CDR3 is 12 residues long. Unmatched junction bases numbered 3, after V lost 8 bases and J lost 3 bases. Germline-derived CDR1 and CDR2 are SQVTM and ANQGSEA. In nucleotides, the CDR3 is TGCAGCTCCGGACAGGGGGACACTGAAGCTTTCTTT. Translating gives CSSGQGDTEAFF.

This sequence joins TRBV2 and TRBJ1-2; D ambiguous. The CDR3 runs to 12 residues. Germline lookup yields CDR1 SNHLY and CDR2 FYNNEI. V gave up 7 bases and J gave up 7 bases, with 13 bases separating them. This chain's CDR3 is CASTVEGSGYTF. The CDR3 nucleotides are TGTGCCAGCACGGTGGAGGGTAGTGGCTACACCTTC.

The rearrangement uses TRBV4-2 and TRBJ2-3; perhaps TRBD2 as D (5 bases). V lost 0 bases and J 5 bases, leaving 18 bases between the germline ends. The germline V gene encodes CDR1 LGHNA and CDR2 YNFKEQ. The CDR3 has 17 amino acids. CDR3 sequence (DNA): TGTGCCAGCAGCCAAGATCCTACCGGGGTCCCCGGAGATACGCAGTATTTT. Residues: CASSQDPTGVPGDTQYF.